This T cell receptor beta chain was captured in a study of blood T cells in healthy people across ages. Study overall: Capturing about one barcoded beta molecule per two T cells was achieved by template switching.

Alongside a J-beta primer mix, a sample-barcoded 5' primer served in a second PCR lasting about 7 to 11 cycles. Via MiXCR, TCRdb re-called the 5' RACE reads, giving one row per CDR3 protein. The sample records around 820,000 distinct CDR3 sequences, around a quarter being singletons. This clonotype was picked up a small number of times. This sample also appeared in a second study, on T cells of mothers and their children. That report notes: Similar effects of thymic selection on TCR recombination output were recorded in related and unrelated pairs.

The material sequenced was blood. The clonotype was recovered from a boy under 18 in good health.

The CDR3 coding sequence is TGCGCCAGCAGCCTTCTCAAACTTCGAGCGGGTGTGTGGCCCCAGCATTTT. Its protein product is CASSLLKLRAGVWPQHF. The chain employs TRBV4-3 and TRBJ1-5; D not certain. CDR3 length equals 17 residues. Germline CDR1 LGHNA, CDR2 YSLEER. The V gene lost 4 bases and the J gene lost 9 bases, with 25 bases spanning the gap.